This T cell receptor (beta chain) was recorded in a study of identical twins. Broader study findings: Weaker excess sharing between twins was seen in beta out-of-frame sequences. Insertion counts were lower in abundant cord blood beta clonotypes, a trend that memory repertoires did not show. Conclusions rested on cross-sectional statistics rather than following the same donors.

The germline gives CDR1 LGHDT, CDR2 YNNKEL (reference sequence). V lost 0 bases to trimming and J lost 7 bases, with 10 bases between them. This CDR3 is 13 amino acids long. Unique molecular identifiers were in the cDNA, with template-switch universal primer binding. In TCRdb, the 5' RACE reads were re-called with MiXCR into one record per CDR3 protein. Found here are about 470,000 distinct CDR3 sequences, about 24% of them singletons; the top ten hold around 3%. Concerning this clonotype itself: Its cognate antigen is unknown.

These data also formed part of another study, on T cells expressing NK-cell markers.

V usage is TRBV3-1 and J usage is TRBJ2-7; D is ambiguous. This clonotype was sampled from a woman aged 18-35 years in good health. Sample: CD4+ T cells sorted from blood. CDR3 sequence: CASSQDKPWEQYF. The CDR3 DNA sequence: TGTGCCAGCAGCCAAGATAAACCTTGGGAGCAGTACTTC.